This T cell receptor beta chain emerged from a study of blood T cell repertoires in COVID-19. Sequencing used immunoSEQ multiplex PCR; TCRdb keeps in-frame clones, though not all of them. Seen here are 100,000 or so clones, over 80% observed once, and the top ten hold 3% to 4.5%. Germline V gene lookup returns CDR1 SGHAT and CDR2 FQNNGV. This CDR3 has 14 amino acids. V lost 3 bases, J lost 6 bases, and 14 bases lay in between. The TCR was taken from a woman aged 45-59 years in a cohort sampled during active COVID-19. The sample was peripheral blood. V usage is TRBV11-2 and J usage is TRBJ1-2; D is ambiguous. CDR3 sequence: CASSLGRSFDGYTF. The DNA of the CDR3 is TGTGCCAGCAGCTTGGGCCGCAGCTTCGATGGCTACACCTTC. The full variable domain, rest sourced from reference TRBV11-2 and TRBJ1-2, is EAGVAQSPRYKIIEKRQSVAFWCNPISGHATLYWYQQILGQGPKLLIQFQNNGVVDDSQLPKDRFSAERLKGVDSTLKIQPAKLEDSAVYLCASSLGRSFDGYTFGSGTRLTVV.